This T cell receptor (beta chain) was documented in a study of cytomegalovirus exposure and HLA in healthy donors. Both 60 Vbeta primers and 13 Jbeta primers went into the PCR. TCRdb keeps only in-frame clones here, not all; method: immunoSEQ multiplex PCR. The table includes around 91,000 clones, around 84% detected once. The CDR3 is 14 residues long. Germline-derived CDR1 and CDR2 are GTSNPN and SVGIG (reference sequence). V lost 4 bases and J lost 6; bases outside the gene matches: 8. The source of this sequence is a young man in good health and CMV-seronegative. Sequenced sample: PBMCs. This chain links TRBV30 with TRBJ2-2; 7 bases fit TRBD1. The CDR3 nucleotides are TGTGCCTGGATGGTAAAGGGGGCCTCCGGGGAGCTGTTTTTT. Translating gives CAWMVKGASGELFF.